This T cell receptor beta chain came from a study of long-term antiretroviral therapy in people with HIV. Study overall: A decade or so separates the oldest specimens from the later 2015 immediate-ART recommendation. Whole-study results and caveats: Missing from the dataset were any data on ART adherence, viral resistance or therapy changes.

To note about this clone: The antigen is undetermined.

Researchers ran immunoSEQ v3.0 at survey level. Measured with immunoSEQ multiplex PCR; TCRdb has only the in-frame clones, and not every one. Counted here are fewer than 20,000 clones, over 75% occurring once; the ten biggest clones make up around 7.9%. The V and J ends lost 4 bases and 0 bases, in that order; junction bases with no gene match: 3. CDR1 and CDR2 from the germline V gene are LGHNA and YNFKEQ. This CDR3 region has 17 residues. This receptor was identified in a woman in her thirties or forties with HIV. The V call is TRBV4-2, the J call TRBJ2-5; 15 nucleotides match TRBD2. The sample was unsorted PBMCs, taken at the start of antiretroviral therapy, before treatment. The CDR3: CASSPGLAGGYQETQYF. CDR3 DNA sequence: TGTGCCAGCAGCCCAGGACTAGCGGGGGGGTACCAAGAGACCCAGTACTTC.